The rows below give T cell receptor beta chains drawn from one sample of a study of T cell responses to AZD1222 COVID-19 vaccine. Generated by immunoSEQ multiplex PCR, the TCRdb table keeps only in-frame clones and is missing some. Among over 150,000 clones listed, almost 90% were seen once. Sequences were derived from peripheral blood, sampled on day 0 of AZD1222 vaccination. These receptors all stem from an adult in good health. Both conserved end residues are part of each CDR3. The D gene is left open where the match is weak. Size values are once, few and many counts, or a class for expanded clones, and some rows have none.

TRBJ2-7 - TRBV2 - CASSLGSYEQYF TGTGCCAGCAGCCTCGGCTCTTACGAGCAGTACTTC
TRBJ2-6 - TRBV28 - CASKDGINLSGANVLTF TGTGCCAGCAAGGACGGGATCAACCTCTCTGGGGCCAACGTCCTGACTTTC
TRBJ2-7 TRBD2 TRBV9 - CASSVDAGGPSEQYF TGTGCCAGCAGCGTAGATGCGGGAGGGCCGAGTGAGCAGTACTTC
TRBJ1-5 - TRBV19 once CASSIWGYSNQPQHF TGTGCCAGTAGTATTTGGGGCTATAGCAATCAGCCCCAGCATTTT
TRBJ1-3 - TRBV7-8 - CASSLSRQARNTIYF TGTGCCAGCAGCTTATCACGCCAGGCCCGAAACACCATATATTTT
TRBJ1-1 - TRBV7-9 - CASSFGERGEAFF TGTGCCAGCAGCTTCGGCGAAAGGGGTGAAGCTTTCTTT
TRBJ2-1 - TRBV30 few CAWSVLGTVRNEQFF TGTGCCTGGAGTGTACTAGGGACGGTACGCAATGAGCAGTTCTTC
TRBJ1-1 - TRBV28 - CASETGRSAFF TGTGCCAGCGAGACGGGACGGTCAGCTTTCTTT
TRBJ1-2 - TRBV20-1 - CSALQGNGYTF TGCAGTGCTCTGCAGGGGAATGGCTACACCTTC
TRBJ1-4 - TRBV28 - CASSFFPTNEKLFF TGTGCCAGCAGTTTCTTCCCAACTAATGAAAAACTGTTTTTT
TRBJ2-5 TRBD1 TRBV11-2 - CASSGGQALRETQYF TGTGCCAGCAGCGGGGGACAGGCGCTCAGGGAGACCCAGTACTTC
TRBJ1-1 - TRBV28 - CASARAQGAFF TGTGCCAGCGCAAGGGCCCAGGGAGCTTTCTTT
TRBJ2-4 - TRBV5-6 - CASSLASDIQYF TGTGCCAGCAGCTTAGCGTCCGACATTCAGTACTTC
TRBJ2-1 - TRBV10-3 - CAISEALEVEQFF TGTGCCATCAGTGAGGCGTTAGAGGTTGAGCAGTTCTTC
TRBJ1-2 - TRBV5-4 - CASSLGRTFNYGYTF TGTGCCAGCAGCTTAGGACGGACCTTTAACTATGGCTACACCTTC
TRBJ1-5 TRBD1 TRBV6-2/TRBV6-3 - CASSYSEMDRAFNQPQHF TGTGCCAGCAGTTACTCTGAGATGGACAGGGCCTTCAATCAGCCCCAGCATTTT
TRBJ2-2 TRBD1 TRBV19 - CASRFQGAGELFF TGTGCCAGTAGATTCCAGGGGGCCGGGGAGCTGTTTTTT
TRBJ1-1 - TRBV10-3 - CAISESAGVNTEAFF TGTGCCATCAGTGAGTCAGCGGGGGTTAACACTGAAGCTTTCTTT
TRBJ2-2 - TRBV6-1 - CASSEARHTGELFF TGTGCCAGCAGTGAAGCGCGGCACACCGGGGAGCTGTTTTTT
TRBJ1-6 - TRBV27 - CASSLSSSYNSPLHF TGTGCCAGCAGTTTAAGCAGCTCCTATAATTCACCCCTCCACTTT
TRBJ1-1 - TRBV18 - CASSPQLLANTEAFF TGTGCCAGCTCACCACAGCTCTTAGCGAACACTGAAGCTTTCTTT
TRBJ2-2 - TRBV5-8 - CASSLWAGSSTGELFF TGTGCCAGCAGCTTGTGGGCAGGGTCGAGCACCGGGGAGCTGTTTTTT
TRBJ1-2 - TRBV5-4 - CASPRGYTF TGTGCCAGCCCTCGGGGCTACACCTTC
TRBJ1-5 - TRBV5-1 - CASSAFLGQPQHF TGCGCCAGCAGCGCCTTCCTTGGTCAGCCCCAGCATTTT
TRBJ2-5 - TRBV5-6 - CASSLDSQETQYF TGTGCCAGCAGCTTAGACAGTCAAGAGACCCAGTACTTC
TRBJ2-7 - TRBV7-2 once CASSLEMWESSYEQYF TGTGCCAGCAGCTTAGAAATGTGGGAGAGCTCCTACGAGCAGTACTTC
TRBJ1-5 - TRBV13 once CASTVRQSNQPQHF TGTGCCAGCACCGTCAGACAGAGCAATCAGCCCCAGCATTTT
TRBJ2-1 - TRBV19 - CASSMGSDLGDEQFF TGTGCCAGTAGTATGGGGTCGGACTTGGGCGATGAGCAGTTCTTC
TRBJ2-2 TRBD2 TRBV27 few CASSLSGGSAGTGELFF TGTGCCAGCAGTTTATCGGGAGGGTCGGCTGGCACCGGGGAGCTGTTTTTT
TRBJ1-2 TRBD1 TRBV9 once CASSARDSYYGYTF TGTGCCAGCAGCGCCCGGGACAGTTACTATGGCTACACCTTC
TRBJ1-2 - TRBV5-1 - CASSETGGPNGYTF TGCGCCAGCAGCGAGACCGGCGGGCCTAATGGCTACACCTTC
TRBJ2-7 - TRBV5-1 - CASSLPSQGQYF TGCGCCAGCAGCTTGCCTTCCCAAGGGCAGTACTTC
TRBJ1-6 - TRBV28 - CASYTYNSPLHF TGTGCCAGCTACACCTATAATTCACCCCTCCACTTT
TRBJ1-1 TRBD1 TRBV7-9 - CASSLTGDTEAFF TGTGCCAGCAGCTTAACAGGGGACACTGAAGCTTTCTTT
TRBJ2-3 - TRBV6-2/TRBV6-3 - CASSLTGTDTQYF TGTGCCAGCAGCCTCACTGGCACGGATACGCAGTATTTT
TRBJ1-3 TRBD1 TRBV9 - CASSGYRGSGNTIYF TGTGCCAGCAGCGGATACAGGGGCTCTGGAAACACCATATATTTT
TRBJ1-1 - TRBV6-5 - CASSYDSGTEAFF TGTGCCAGCAGTTACGACTCGGGGACTGAAGCTTTCTTT
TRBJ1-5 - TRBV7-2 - CASSERGGNQPQHF TGTGCCAGCAGCGAGAGGGGGGGCAATCAGCCCCAGCATTTT
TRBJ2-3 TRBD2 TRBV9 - CASSVGPSGSADTQYF TGTGCCAGCAGCGTAGGTCCTAGCGGGAGTGCAGATACGCAGTATTTT
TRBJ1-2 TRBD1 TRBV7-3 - CASSAGTGGDGYTF TGTGCCAGCAGCGCGGGGACAGGGGGCGATGGCTACACCTTC
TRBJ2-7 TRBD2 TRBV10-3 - CAISASPESGNEQYF TGTGCCATCAGTGCCTCCCCGGAAAGCGGGAACGAGCAGTACTTC
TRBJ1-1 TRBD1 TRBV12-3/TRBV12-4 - CASSPTDRGEAFF TGTGCCAGCAGTCCCACAGACAGGGGAGAGGCTTTCTTT
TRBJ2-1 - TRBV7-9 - CASSLTEYNEQFF TGTGCCAGCAGCCTGACCGAGTACAATGAGCAGTTCTTC
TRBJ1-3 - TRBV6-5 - CASSNRFSGNTIYF TGTGCCAGCAGCAACAGGTTCTCTGGAAACACCATATATTTT
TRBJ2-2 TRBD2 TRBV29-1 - CSYMRRTSGTNTGELFF TGCAGCTACATGCGGCGGACTAGCGGGACGAACACCGGGGAGCTGTTTTTT
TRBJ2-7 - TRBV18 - CASSTTPTSYEQYF TGTGCCAGCTCAACCACACCTACGAGTTACGAGCAGTACTTC
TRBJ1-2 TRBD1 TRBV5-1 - CASSLAGTGGGYTF TGCGCCAGCAGCTTGGCCGGGACAGGCGGGGGCTACACCTTC
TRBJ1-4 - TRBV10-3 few CAISTRDPILATNEKLFF TGTGCCATCAGTACCCGGGACCCTATTCTTGCAACTAATGAAAAACTGTTTTTT
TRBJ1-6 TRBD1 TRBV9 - CASSVDGDRGNSPLHF TGTGCCAGCAGCGTAGATGGAGACAGGGGTAATTCACCCCTCCACTTT
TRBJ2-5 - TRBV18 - CASSPRGGETQYF TGTGCCAGCTCACCAAGGGGTGGGGAGACCCAGTACTTC
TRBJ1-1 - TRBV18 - CASGGALGEAFF TGTGCCAGCGGCGGGGCTTTAGGTGAAGCTTTCTTT
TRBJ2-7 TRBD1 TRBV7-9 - CASRLDRGAHEQYF TGTGCCAGCAGACTTGACAGGGGAGCCCACGAGCAGTACTTC
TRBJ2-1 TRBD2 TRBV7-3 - CASSLGLGLAGNNEQFF TGTGCCAGCAGCTTAGGATTAGGGCTAGCGGGGAACAATGAGCAGTTCTTC
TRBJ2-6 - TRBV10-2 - CASKGAGANVLTF TGCGCCAGCAAAGGGGCTGGGGCCAACGTCCTGACTTTC
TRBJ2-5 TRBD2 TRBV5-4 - CASSSKREIQETQYF TGTGCCAGCAGCTCCAAGCGGGAGATCCAAGAGACCCAGTACTTC